Below are 17 T cell receptor beta chains sequenced from a single sample in a study of blood T cell repertoires in COVID-19. Assay: immunoSEQ multiplex PCR; the TCRdb copy retains only in-frame clones and omits some. The table lists tens of thousands of clones, more than 70% of them singletons, with roughly 4.5% in the top ten. The source material was peripheral blood. Source of these receptors: an elderly man with active COVID-19.

The chain joins TRBV18 to TRBJ1-1; no reliable D call. This CDR3 is 13 amino acids long. CDR1 and CDR2 (germline): KGHSH, LQKENI. V lost 3 bases and J lost 5, with 10 bases in between. CDR3 residues: CASSPLGGTEAFF. CDR3 bases: TGTGCCAGCTCACCCTTGGGAGGTACTGAAGCTTTCTTT.

This clone was seen a few times. The V and J genes are TRBV14 and TRBJ2-5, with 8 nucleotides matching TRBD1. Germline V gene lookup returns CDR1 SGHDN and CDR2 FVKESK. CDR3 length: 16 amino acids. Trimming took 4 bases from V and 1 from J; bases not matched to a gene: 8. CDR3 sequence (DNA): TGTGCCAGCAGCCCTAGGACAGGGAGCCTCCAAGAGACCCAGTACTTC. Its protein is CASSPRTGSLQETQYF. Full variable domain (missing parts from reference TRBV14 and TRBJ2-5): EAGVTQFPSHSVIEKGQTVTLRCDPISGHDNLYWYRRVMGKEIKFLLHFVKESKQDESGMPNNRFLAERTGGTYSTLKVQPAELEDSGVYFCASSPRTGSLQETQYFGPGTRLLVL.

The chain carries TRBV5-4 and TRBJ2-4; TRBD1 agrees at 9 bases. The germline CDR1 and CDR2 sequences are SGHNT and YYREEE (reference sequence). There are 15 residues in the CDR3. V dropped 0 bases and J dropped 7; count of bases not matched to a gene: 5. CDR3 in DNA: TGTGCCAGCAGCTTGGACAGGGGGCGTTGGAACATTCAGTACTTC. Encoded protein: CASSLDRGRWNIQYF.

This sequence joins TRBV28 and TRBJ2-3; 8 nucleotides line up with TRBD1. V lost 5 bases and J lost 2; bases outside the gene matches: 9. CDR3 length: 16 residues. Germline V lookup: CDR1 MDHEN, CDR2 SYDVKM. CDR3 DNA sequence: TGTGCCAGCAGTCCAGGACAGGGCCGCTCCACAGATACGCAGTATTTT. Translation gives CASSPGQGRSTDTQYF.

The J gene is TRBJ1-1, the V gene TRBV4-1; the match to TRBD1 covers 9 bases. From germline, CDR1 is MGHRA and CDR2 YSYEKL. The V and J ends lost 4 bases and 2 bases, in that order; junction bases with no gene match: 11. CDR3 length: 17 amino acids. The CDR3 DNA reads as TGCGCCAGCAGCCCCGGACAGGGGACCGCTATAAACACTGAAGCTTTCTTT. It codes for CASSPGQGTAINTEAFF.

This sequence joins TRBV7-9 and TRBJ2-2; 9 nucleotides agree with TRBD1. V lost 5 bases and J lost 2; bases outside the gene matches: 6. CDR1 and CDR2 from the germline V gene are SEHNR and FQNEAQ (reference sequence). This CDR3 is 16 amino acids long. This CDR3 is CASSPDRGINTGELFF. The CDR3 DNA reads as TGTGCCAGCAGCCCGGACAGGGGAATAAACACCGGGGAGCTGTTTTTT.

The V gene is TRBV4-3, the J gene TRBJ2-1; weak D call: TRBD1 (6 bases). Per germline, CDR1 LGHNA and CDR2 YSLEER. Trimming stripped 0 bases from V and 8 bases from J, with 17 bases between. This CDR3 has 16 residues. Here the CDR3 reads CASSQDARQEVDEQFF. In nucleotides, the CDR3 is TGCGCCAGCAGCCAAGATGCGAGACAGGAGGTCGATGAGCAGTTCTTC.

The chain recombines TRBV6-2 or TRBV6-3 with TRBJ2-1; 7 nucleotides agree with TRBD2. CDR1 and CDR2 (germline): MNHEY, SVGEGT. CDR3 length equals 16 residues. The ends lost 5 bases at V and 2 bases at J; junction bases unmatched: 9. In nucleotides, the CDR3 is TGTGCCAGCAGTCATCTAGCGGAGCCACCCTACAATGAGCAGTTCTTC. Amino acids: CASSHLAEPPYNEQFF.

This clone was observed a handful of times. The chain combines TRBV18 with TRBJ2-1; 7 nucleotides line up with TRBD1. J gave up 5 bases and V 6 bases, and 16 bases lay outside the gene matches. The CDR3 covers 17 residues. CDR1 KGHSH and CDR2 LQKENI come from the germline V gene. DNA of the CDR3: TGTGCCAGCTCTCTTTATAGTCGACAGGGACGAAACAATGAGCAGTTCTTC. It translates to CASSLYSRQGRNNEQFF. The full variable domain, its missing parts supplied by reference TRBV18 and TRBJ2-1, is NAGVMQNPRHLVRRRGQEARLRCSPMKGHSHVYWYRQLPEEGLKFMVYLQKENIIDESGMPKERFSAEFPKEGPSILRIQQVVRGDSAAYFCASSLYSRQGRNNEQFFGPGTRLTVL.

This clone was seen a few times. The V call is TRBV15, the J call TRBJ1-4, with TRBD1 as a possible D gene (6 bases). CDR3 length equals 17 residues. Germline values: CDR1 LNHNV, CDR2 YYDKDF (reference sequence). The V and J ends lost 2 bases and 5 bases respectively, with 18 bases between them. CDR3 sequence: CATSRSGSGQRNEKLFF. The CDR3 nucleotides read TGTGCCACCAGCAGATCCGGTTCCGGACAGAGAAATGAAAAACTGTTTTTT.

V gene TRBV5-5 combines with J gene TRBJ1-2, with 8 bases aligning to TRBD1. V trimming: 4 bases; J trimming: 8 bases; junction bases outside the gene matches: 10. CDR1 and CDR2 from the germline V gene are SGHKS and YYEKEE (reference sequence). The CDR3 covers 14 residues. CDR3 amino acids: CASSPRTGSWGYTF. CDR3 nucleotide sequence: TGTGCCAGCAGCCCCCGGACAGGGTCGTGGGGCTACACCTTC. The variable domain in full, with the rest retrieved from reference TRBV5-5 and TRBJ1-2, is DAGVTQSPTHLIKTRGQQVTLRCSPISGHKSVSWYQQVLGQGPQFIFQYYEKEERGRGNFPDRFSARQFPNYSSELNVNALLLGDSALYLCASSPRTGSWGYTFGSGTRLTVV.

Written as DNA, the CDR3 is TGTGCCAGCAGGCAAGGGGGAGGCACAGATACGCAGTATTTT. Translating gives CASRQGGGTDTQYF. The chain has TRBV5-4 and TRBJ2-3; TRBD1 might be the D (6 bases). Trimming stripped 5 bases from V and 1 base from J, with 11 bases between. Per the germline V gene, CDR1 is SGHNT and CDR2 is YYREEE (reference sequence). The CDR3 sequence is 14 residues long.

The chain uses TRBV19 and TRBJ2-7; TRBD1 agrees at 8 bases. The V and J ends lost 4 bases and 4 bases, in that order; junction bases with no gene match: 3. The CDR3 consists of 13 residues. Germline CDR1 and CDR2: LNHDA and SQIVND (reference sequence). CDR3 sequence (DNA): TGTGCCAGTAGTACCCGACAGGGGTACGAGCAGTACTTC. This gives the protein CASSTRQGYEQYF.

This sequence joins TRBV9 and TRBJ1-5; 12 positions match TRBD1. The trim removed 4 bases at V and 6 bases at J, leaving 5 bases unmatched. The CDR3 sequence is 15 residues long. Germline values: CDR1 SGDLS, CDR2 YYNGEE. The CDR3 loop is CASSLGTGGFQPQHF. The CDR3, as DNA: TGTGCCAGCAGCCTTGGGACAGGGGGCTTTCAGCCCCAGCATTTT. The complete variable domain, with remaining parts taken from reference TRBV9 and TRBJ1-5, reads DSGVTQTPKHLITATGQRVTLRCSPRSGDLSVYWYQQSLDQGLQFLIQYYNGEERAKGNILERFSAQQFPDLHSELNLSSLELGDSALYFCASSLGTGGFQPQHFGDGTRLSIL.

The chain joins TRBV11-2 to TRBJ2-5, with D perhaps TRBD2 (6 bases). The CDR3 covers 15 residues. Germline V gene sequence: CDR1 SGHAT, CDR2 FQNNGV. The V end was cut by 0 bases, the J end by 1 base, with 9 bases between. CDR3 residues: CASSLDAGSQETQYF. CDR3 nucleotide sequence: TGTGCCAGCAGCTTAGATGCCGGGAGCCAAGAGACCCAGTACTTC.

This chain joins TRBV7-2 and TRBJ2-5; tentative D call: TRBD1 (6 bases). This CDR3 has 13 residues. Deletions cut 4 bases from V and 4 bases from J, with 10 bases between. Germline CDR1 is SGHTA and CDR2 is FQGNSA. The CDR3 reads CASSWTVGETQYF. The CDR3 coding sequence is TGTGCCAGCAGCTGGACAGTAGGAGAGACCCAGTACTTC.

The CDR3 spells CASSLWTASYEQYF. CDR3 in DNA: TGTGCCAGCAGTCTTTGGACAGCCTCCTACGAGCAGTACTTC. The J gene is TRBJ2-7, the V gene TRBV28, with TRBD1 as a possible D gene (6 bases). From germline, CDR1 is MDHEN and CDR2 SYDVKM. V was pared by 5 bases and J by 0 bases, with 11 bases between. The CDR3 is made up of 14 amino acids.